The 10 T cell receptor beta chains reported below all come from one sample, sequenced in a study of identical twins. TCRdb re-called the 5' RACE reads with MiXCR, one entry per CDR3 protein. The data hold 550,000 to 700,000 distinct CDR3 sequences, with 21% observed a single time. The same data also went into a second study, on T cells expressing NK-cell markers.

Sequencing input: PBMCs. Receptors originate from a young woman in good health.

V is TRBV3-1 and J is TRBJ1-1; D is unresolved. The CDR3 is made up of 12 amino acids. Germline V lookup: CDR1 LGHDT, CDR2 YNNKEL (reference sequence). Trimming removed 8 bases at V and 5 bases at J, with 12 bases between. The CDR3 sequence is CASARPGTEAFF. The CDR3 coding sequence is TGTGCCAGCGCCCGACCGGGGACTGAAGCTTTCTTT.

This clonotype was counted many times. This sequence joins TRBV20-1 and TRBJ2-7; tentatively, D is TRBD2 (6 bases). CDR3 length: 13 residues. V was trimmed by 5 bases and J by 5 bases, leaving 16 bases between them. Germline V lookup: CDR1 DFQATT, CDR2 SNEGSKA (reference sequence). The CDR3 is CSAYGREPHEQYF. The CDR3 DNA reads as TGCAGTGCTTATGGACGGGAGCCACACGAGCAGTACTTC.

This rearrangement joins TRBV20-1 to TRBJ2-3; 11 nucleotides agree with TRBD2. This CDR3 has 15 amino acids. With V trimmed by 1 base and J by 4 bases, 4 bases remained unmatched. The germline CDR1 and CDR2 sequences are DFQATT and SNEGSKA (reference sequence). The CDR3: CSARAQLAGADTQYF. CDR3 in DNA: TGCAGTGCTAGAGCGCAACTAGCGGGAGCAGATACGCAGTATTTT.

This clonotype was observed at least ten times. The CDR3 reads CSASAPSGLAGVEQYF. As DNA, the CDR3 is TGCAGTGCTAGCGCTCCTTCTGGACTAGCGGGAGTCGAGCAGTACTTC. This chain uses TRBV20-1 with TRBJ2-7; 13 bases align to TRBD2. Germline V CDR1 and CDR2: DFQATT, SNEGSKA (reference sequence). J lost 6 bases, V lost 3 bases, and 11 bases had no gene match. The CDR3 sequence is 16 residues long.

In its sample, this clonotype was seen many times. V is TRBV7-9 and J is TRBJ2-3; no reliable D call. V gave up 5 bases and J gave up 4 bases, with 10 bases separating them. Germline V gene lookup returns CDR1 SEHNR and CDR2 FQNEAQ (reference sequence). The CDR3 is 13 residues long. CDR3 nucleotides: TGTGCCAGCAGCCCTCCAGAAGCAGATACGCAGTATTTT. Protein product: CASSPPEADTQYF.

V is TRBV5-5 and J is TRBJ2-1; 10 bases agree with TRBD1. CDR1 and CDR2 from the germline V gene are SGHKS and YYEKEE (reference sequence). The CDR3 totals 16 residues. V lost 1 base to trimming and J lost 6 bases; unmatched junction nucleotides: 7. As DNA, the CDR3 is TGTGCCAGCAGCTTGTGGGGGACAGGGGCAGGCAATGAGCAGTTCTTC. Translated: CASSLWGTGAGNEQFF. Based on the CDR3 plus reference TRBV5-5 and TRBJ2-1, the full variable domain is DAGVTQSPTHLIKTRGQQVTLRCSPISGHKSVSWYQQVLGQGPQFIFQYYEKEERGRGNFPDRFSARQFPNYSSELNVNALLLGDSALYLCASSLWGTGAGNEQFFGPGTRLTVL.

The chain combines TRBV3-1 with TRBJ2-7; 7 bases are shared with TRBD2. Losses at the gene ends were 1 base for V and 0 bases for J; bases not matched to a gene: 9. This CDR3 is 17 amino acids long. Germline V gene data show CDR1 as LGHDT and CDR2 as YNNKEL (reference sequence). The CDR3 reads CASSQASGHPSSYEQYF. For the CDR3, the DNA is TGTGCCAGCAGCCAAGCTAGCGGACATCCGAGCTCCTACGAGCAGTACTTC.

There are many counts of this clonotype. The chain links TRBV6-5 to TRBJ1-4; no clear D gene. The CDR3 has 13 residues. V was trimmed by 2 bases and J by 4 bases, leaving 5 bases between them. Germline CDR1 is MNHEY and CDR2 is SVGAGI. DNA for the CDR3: TGTGCCAGCAGTTACCGAGATAATGAAAAACTGTTTTTT. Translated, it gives CASSYRDNEKLFF.

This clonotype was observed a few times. CDR3 coding DNA: TGCAGCGTTGATAACGGCAGCACAGATACGCAGTATTTT. This translates into CSVDNGSTDTQYF. V and J are TRBV29-1 and TRBJ2-3; D unclear. The V end was cut by 3 bases, the J end by 0 bases, with 7 bases between. Germline loops: CDR1 SQVTM, CDR2 ANQGSEA. CDR3 length: 13 amino acids.

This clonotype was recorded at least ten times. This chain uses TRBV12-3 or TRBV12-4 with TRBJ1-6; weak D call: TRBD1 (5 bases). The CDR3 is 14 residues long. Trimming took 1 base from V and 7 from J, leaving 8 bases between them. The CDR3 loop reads CASSLGQSNSPLHF. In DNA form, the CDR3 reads TGTGCCAGCAGTTTAGGACAGTCCAATTCACCCCTCCACTTT.